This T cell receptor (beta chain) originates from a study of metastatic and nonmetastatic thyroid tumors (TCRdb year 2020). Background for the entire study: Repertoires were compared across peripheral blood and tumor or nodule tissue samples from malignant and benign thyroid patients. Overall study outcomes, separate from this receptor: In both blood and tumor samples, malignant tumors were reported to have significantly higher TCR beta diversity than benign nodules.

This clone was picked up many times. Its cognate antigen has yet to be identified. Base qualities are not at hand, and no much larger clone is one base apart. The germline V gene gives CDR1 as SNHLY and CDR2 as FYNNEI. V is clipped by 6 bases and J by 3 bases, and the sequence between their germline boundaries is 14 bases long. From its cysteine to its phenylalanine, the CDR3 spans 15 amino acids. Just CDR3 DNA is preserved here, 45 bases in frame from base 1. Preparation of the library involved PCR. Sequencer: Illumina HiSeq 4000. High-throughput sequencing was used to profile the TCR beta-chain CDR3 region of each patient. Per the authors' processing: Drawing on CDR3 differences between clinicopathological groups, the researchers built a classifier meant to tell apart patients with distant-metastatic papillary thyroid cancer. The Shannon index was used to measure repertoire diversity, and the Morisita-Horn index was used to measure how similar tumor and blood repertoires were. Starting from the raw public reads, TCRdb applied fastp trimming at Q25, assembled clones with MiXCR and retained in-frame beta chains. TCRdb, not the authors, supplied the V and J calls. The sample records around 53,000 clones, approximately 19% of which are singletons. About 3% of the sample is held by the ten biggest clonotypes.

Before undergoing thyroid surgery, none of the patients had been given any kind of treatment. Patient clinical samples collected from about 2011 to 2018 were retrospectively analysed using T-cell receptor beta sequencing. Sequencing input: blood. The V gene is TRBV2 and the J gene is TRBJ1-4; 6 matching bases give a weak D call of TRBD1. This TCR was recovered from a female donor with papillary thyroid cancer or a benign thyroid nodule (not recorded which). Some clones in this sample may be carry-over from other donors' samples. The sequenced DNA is TGTGCCAGCAGGTCCAGGGGCGCTTCTAATGAAAAACTGTTTTTT. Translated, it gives CASRSRGASNEKLFF.